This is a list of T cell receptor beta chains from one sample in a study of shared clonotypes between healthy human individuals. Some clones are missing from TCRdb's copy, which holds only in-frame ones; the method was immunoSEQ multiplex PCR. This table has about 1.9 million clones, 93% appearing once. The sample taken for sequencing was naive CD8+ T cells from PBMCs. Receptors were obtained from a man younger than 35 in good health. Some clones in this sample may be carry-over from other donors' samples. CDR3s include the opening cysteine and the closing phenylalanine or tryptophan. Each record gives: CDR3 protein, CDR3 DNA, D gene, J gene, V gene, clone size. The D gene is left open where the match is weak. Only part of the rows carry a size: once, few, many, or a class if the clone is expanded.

cdr3_aa: CASSLRGQGSGYTF
cdr3_nt: TGTGCCAGCAGTTTAAGGGGGCAGGGAAGTGGCTACACCTTC
d_call: TRBD1
j_call: TRBJ1-2
v_call: TRBV27
clone_size: .

cdr3_aa: CASSYSQGPNEKLFF
cdr3_nt: TGTGCCAGCAGTTATTCACAGGGACCTAATGAAAAACTGTTTTTT
d_call: .
j_call: TRBJ1-4
v_call: TRBV28
clone_size: .

cdr3_aa: CASSLAFSGTGGSYEQYF
cdr3_nt: TGTGCCAGCAGCTTGGCCTTCAGCGGGACAGGGGGTTCCTACGAGCAGTACTTC
d_call: TRBD1
j_call: TRBJ2-7
v_call: TRBV5-6
clone_size: .

cdr3_aa: CASSTGTGYEKLFF
cdr3_nt: TGTGCCAGCAGTACCGGGACAGGTTATGAAAAACTGTTTTTT
d_call: TRBD1
j_call: TRBJ1-4
v_call: TRBV2
clone_size: .

cdr3_aa: CASSPRGGGYNEQFF
cdr3_nt: TGTGCCAGCAGCCCGAGGGGCGGGGGTTACAATGAGCAGTTCTTC
d_call: TRBD2
j_call: TRBJ2-1
v_call: TRBV11-3
clone_size: .

cdr3_aa: CASSLGPRTGELFF
cdr3_nt: TGCGCCAGCAGCCTCGGACCCCGCACCGGGGAGCTGTTTTTT
d_call: .
j_call: TRBJ2-2
v_call: TRBV4-3
clone_size: .

cdr3_aa: CASSLAHLMETVNTEAFF
cdr3_nt: TGTGCCAGCAGCTTAGCGCACCTTATGGAGACAGTGAACACTGAAGCTTTCTTT
d_call: .
j_call: TRBJ1-1
v_call: TRBV7-8
clone_size: .

cdr3_aa: CASSEAAGAGEQYF
cdr3_nt: TGTGCCAGCAGTGAAGCAGCGGGGGCGGGCGAGCAGTACTTC
d_call: TRBD2
j_call: TRBJ2-7
v_call: TRBV2
clone_size: once

cdr3_aa: CASSQDLQDEQYF
cdr3_nt: TGTGCCAGCAGCCAAGATCTACAGGACGAGCAGTACTTC
d_call: .
j_call: TRBJ2-7
v_call: TRBV14
clone_size: .

cdr3_aa: CASNLNPGSSGTDTQYF
cdr3_nt: TGTGCCAGCAACTTAAACCCCGGTAGTAGCGGCACAGATACGCAGTATTTT
d_call: .
j_call: TRBJ2-3
v_call: TRBV9
clone_size: .

cdr3_aa: CASRPRRGISGNTIYF
cdr3_nt: TGTGCCAGCAGGCCGAGAAGGGGGATCTCTGGAAACACCATATATTTT
d_call: .
j_call: TRBJ1-3
v_call: TRBV28
clone_size: .

cdr3_aa: CASSGDRGLETQYF
cdr3_nt: TGTGCCAGCAGTGGAGACAGGGGCCTAGAGACCCAGTACTTC
d_call: TRBD1
j_call: TRBJ2-5
v_call: TRBV6-1
clone_size: .

cdr3_aa: CASSRTSGRTDEQFF
cdr3_nt: TGTGCCAGCAGCCGAACTAGCGGGAGGACCGATGAGCAGTTCTTC
d_call: TRBD2
j_call: TRBJ2-1
v_call: TRBV11-3
clone_size: .

cdr3_aa: CASTPRAHTRYEQYF
cdr3_nt: TGTGCCAGCACCCCCCGGGCTCATACCCGCTACGAGCAGTACTTC
d_call: .
j_call: TRBJ2-7
v_call: TRBV28
clone_size: .

cdr3_aa: CASSPPAGGNGELFF
cdr3_nt: TGCGCCAGCAGCCCCCCCGCCGGAGGAAACGGGGAGCTGTTTTTT
d_call: .
j_call: TRBJ2-2
v_call: TRBV4-1
clone_size: .

cdr3_aa: CASSLDQGAVAGELFF
cdr3_nt: TGTGCCAGCAGCTTAGATCAAGGGGCGGTTGCCGGGGAGCTGTTTTTT
d_call: .
j_call: TRBJ2-2
v_call: TRBV11-2
clone_size: once

cdr3_aa: CASSGFRTSGPASPYEQYF
cdr3_nt: TGTGCCAGCAGTGGATTTCGGACTAGCGGGCCCGCATCCCCCTACGAGCAGTACTTC
d_call: TRBD2
j_call: TRBJ2-7
v_call: TRBV6-4
clone_size: .

cdr3_aa: CASSISGTPLNEQFF
cdr3_nt: TGTGCCAGCAGCATATCCGGGACGCCCCTCAATGAGCAGTTCTTC
d_call: .
j_call: TRBJ2-1
v_call: TRBV9
clone_size: .

cdr3_aa: CASSDAARTGGDYGYTF
cdr3_nt: TGTGCCAGCAGTGACGCCGCGAGGACAGGGGGCGACTATGGCTACACCTTC
d_call: TRBD1
j_call: TRBJ1-2
v_call: TRBV2
clone_size: .

cdr3_aa: CASTVIGERISYEQYF
cdr3_nt: TGCGCCAGCACCGTGATCGGGGAAAGAATTTCCTACGAGCAGTACTTC
d_call: .
j_call: TRBJ2-7
v_call: TRBV10-2
clone_size: .

cdr3_aa: CASSSGQGGETQYF
cdr3_nt: TGTGCCAGCAGTTCGGGACAGGGGGGAGAGACCCAGTACTTC
d_call: TRBD1
j_call: TRBJ2-5
v_call: TRBV27
clone_size: .

cdr3_aa: CASSPGEEGYGYTF
cdr3_nt: TGTGCCAGCAGCCCGGGCGAGGAGGGATATGGCTACACCTTC
d_call: .
j_call: TRBJ1-2
v_call: TRBV7-9
clone_size: once

cdr3_aa: CASSSLGQGTNEKLFF
cdr3_nt: TGTGCCAGCAGTTCCCTCGGGCAGGGCACTAATGAAAAACTGTTTTTT
d_call: .
j_call: TRBJ1-4
v_call: TRBV6-5
clone_size: .

cdr3_aa: CASASGSEVKNIQYF
cdr3_nt: TGTGCCAGCGCTAGCGGGAGCGAGGTCAAAAACATTCAGTACTTC
d_call: TRBD2
j_call: TRBJ2-4
v_call: TRBV5-6
clone_size: .

cdr3_aa: CASSGYTEAFF
cdr3_nt: TGTGCCAGTAGTGGATACACTGAAGCTTTCTTT
d_call: .
j_call: TRBJ1-1
v_call: TRBV19
clone_size: .

cdr3_aa: CATGAGLNYEQYF
cdr3_nt: TGTGCCACCGGGGCGGGTTTGAACTACGAGCAGTACTTC
d_call: .
j_call: TRBJ2-7
v_call: TRBV15
clone_size: .

cdr3_aa: CASSPLATDGDTQYF
cdr3_nt: TGTGCCAGCAGCCCCCTTGCGACAGATGGGGATACGCAGTATTTT
d_call: .
j_call: TRBJ2-3
v_call: TRBV11-1
clone_size: once

cdr3_aa: CASRLRTGKDTQYF
cdr3_nt: TGTGCCAGCAGACTTAGGACAGGGAAGGATACGCAGTATTTT
d_call: TRBD1
j_call: TRBJ2-3
v_call: TRBV5-5
clone_size: .

cdr3_aa: CAISEPGNYYGYTF
cdr3_nt: TGTGCCATCAGTGAGCCAGGGAATTACTATGGCTACACCTTC
d_call: .
j_call: TRBJ1-2
v_call: TRBV10-3
clone_size: once

cdr3_aa: CASSARTYEQYF
cdr3_nt: TGCGCCAGCAGCGCCCGAACCTACGAGCAGTACTTC
d_call: .
j_call: TRBJ2-7
v_call: TRBV5-1
clone_size: .

cdr3_aa: CSVVLQGSHTGELFF
cdr3_nt: TGCAGCGTTGTCCTACAGGGGAGTCACACCGGGGAGCTGTTTTTT
d_call: TRBD1
j_call: TRBJ2-2
v_call: TRBV29-1
clone_size: .

cdr3_aa: CASSIDPGQGAQEQYF
cdr3_nt: TGTGCCAGTAGTATAGATCCTGGACAGGGGGCGCAGGAGCAGTACTTC
d_call: TRBD1
j_call: TRBJ2-7
v_call: TRBV19
clone_size: .

cdr3_aa: CASSLSVGPYQPQHF
cdr3_nt: TGTGCCAGCAGTTTATCTGTCGGGCCCTATCAGCCCCAGCATTTT
d_call: .
j_call: TRBJ1-5
v_call: TRBV27
clone_size: once

cdr3_aa: CASSSSRVTDEQYF
cdr3_nt: TGTGCCAGCAGCTCAAGTCGGGTAACCGACGAGCAGTACTTC
d_call: .
j_call: TRBJ2-7
v_call: TRBV9
clone_size: .

cdr3_aa: CASSMGSTIYEQYF
cdr3_nt: TGTGCCAGTAGTATGGGTTCGACTATCTACGAGCAGTACTTC
d_call: .
j_call: TRBJ2-7
v_call: TRBV19
clone_size: .

cdr3_aa: CAIPYEQYF
cdr3_nt: TGTGCCATCCCCTACGAGCAGTACTTC
d_call: .
j_call: TRBJ2-7
v_call: TRBV14
clone_size: .

cdr3_aa: CASSPAGVWETQYF
cdr3_nt: TGTGCCAGCAGCCCAGCGGGGGTCTGGGAGACCCAGTACTTC
d_call: TRBD2
j_call: TRBJ2-5
v_call: TRBV7-9
clone_size: .

cdr3_aa: CASSVSQFGNTIYF
cdr3_nt: TGTGCCAGCAGCGTAAGTCAATTTGGAAACACCATATATTTT
d_call: .
j_call: TRBJ1-3
v_call: TRBV9
clone_size: once

cdr3_aa: CASSLTPSGRGGTDTQYF
cdr3_nt: TGTGCCAGCAGTTTAACGCCTAGCGGGAGGGGTGGCACAGATACGCAGTATTTT
d_call: TRBD2
j_call: TRBJ2-3
v_call: TRBV28
clone_size: .

cdr3_aa: CASSQDRWGVNQPQHF
cdr3_nt: TGCGCCAGCAGCCAAGATCGATGGGGAGTAAATCAGCCCCAGCATTTT
d_call: .
j_call: TRBJ1-5
v_call: TRBV4-3
clone_size: .

cdr3_aa: CASSDRGNEKLFF
cdr3_nt: TGTGCCAGCAGTGACAGGGGTAATGAAAAACTGTTTTTT
d_call: .
j_call: TRBJ1-4
v_call: TRBV25-1
clone_size: .

cdr3_aa: CASSSSEETGANVLTF
cdr3_nt: TGTGCCAGCAGTTCCTCGGAGGAAACTGGGGCCAACGTCCTGACTTTC
d_call: .
j_call: TRBJ2-6
v_call: TRBV28
clone_size: .

cdr3_aa: CASSFYRQADTQYF
cdr3_nt: TGTGCCAGCAGCTTCTACCGACAGGCGGATACGCAGTATTTT
d_call: .
j_call: TRBJ2-3
v_call: TRBV11-2
clone_size: .

cdr3_aa: CASSLEARGPEQYF
cdr3_nt: TGCGCCAGCAGCTTGGAGGCTAGGGGCCCCGAGCAGTACTTC
d_call: .
j_call: TRBJ2-7
v_call: TRBV5-1
clone_size: .

cdr3_aa: CASSLRRQETQYF
cdr3_nt: TGTGCCAGCAGCCTTCGACGGCAAGAGACCCAGTACTTC
d_call: .
j_call: TRBJ2-5
v_call: TRBV5-6
clone_size: .

cdr3_aa: CAISESMKVSDRLNSPLHF
cdr3_nt: TGTGCCATCAGTGAGTCGATGAAGGTATCGGACAGGTTGAATTCACCCCTCCACTTT
d_call: TRBD1
j_call: TRBJ1-6
v_call: TRBV10-3
clone_size: .

cdr3_aa: CASSQDGMLPPLNYGYTF
cdr3_nt: TGCGCCAGCAGCCAAGATGGAATGCTGCCCCCCCTCAACTATGGCTACACCTTC
d_call: .
j_call: TRBJ1-2
v_call: TRBV4-1
clone_size: .

cdr3_aa: CASSYGQYNEQFF
cdr3_nt: TGTGCCAGCAGTTACGGACAGTACAATGAGCAGTTCTTC
d_call: .
j_call: TRBJ2-1
v_call: TRBV28
clone_size: once

cdr3_aa: CASSAGTSGRAEQYF
cdr3_nt: TGTGCCAGCAGCGCCGGGACTAGCGGGAGGGCCGAGCAGTACTTC
d_call: TRBD2
j_call: TRBJ2-7
v_call: TRBV9
clone_size: .

cdr3_aa: CASSMTGGTGEQYF
cdr3_nt: TGTGCCAGCAGCATGACAGGGGGGACAGGCGAGCAGTACTTC
d_call: TRBD1
j_call: TRBJ2-7
v_call: TRBV6-5
clone_size: .

cdr3_aa: CASSHESLNTEAFF
cdr3_nt: TGCGCCAGCAGCCACGAGTCCTTGAACACTGAAGCTTTCTTT
d_call: .
j_call: TRBJ1-1
v_call: TRBV4-3
clone_size: .

cdr3_aa: CASQEAGGNYGYTF
cdr3_nt: TGTGCCAGCCAGGAGGCCGGGGGTAACTATGGCTACACCTTC
d_call: .
j_call: TRBJ1-2
v_call: TRBV9
clone_size: .

cdr3_aa: CASSLGREVSGELFF
cdr3_nt: TGTGCCAGCAGCTTAGGCAGGGAAGTCTCCGGGGAGCTGTTTTTT
d_call: .
j_call: TRBJ2-2
v_call: TRBV7-2
clone_size: .

cdr3_aa: CASSYGTRSYEQYF
cdr3_nt: TGTGCCAGCAGTTACGGGACGAGGTCCTACGAGCAGTACTTC
d_call: .
j_call: TRBJ2-7
v_call: TRBV6-5
clone_size: .

cdr3_aa: CASSAGGRELFF
cdr3_nt: TGTGCCAGCAGCGCCGGAGGACGGGAGCTGTTTTTT
d_call: .
j_call: TRBJ2-2
v_call: TRBV9
clone_size: .